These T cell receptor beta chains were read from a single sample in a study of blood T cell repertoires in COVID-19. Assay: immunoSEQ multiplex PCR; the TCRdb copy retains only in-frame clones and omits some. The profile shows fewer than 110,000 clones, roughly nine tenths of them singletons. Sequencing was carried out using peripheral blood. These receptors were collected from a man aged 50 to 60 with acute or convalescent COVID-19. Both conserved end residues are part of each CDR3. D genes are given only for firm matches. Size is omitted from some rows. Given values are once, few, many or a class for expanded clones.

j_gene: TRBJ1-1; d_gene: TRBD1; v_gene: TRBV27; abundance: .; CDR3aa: CASSRTGGNTEAFF; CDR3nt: TGTGCCAGCAGTAGGACAGGGGGAAACACTGAAGCTTTCTTT
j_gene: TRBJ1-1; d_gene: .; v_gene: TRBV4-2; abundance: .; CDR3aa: CASSPVRGGEDEAFF; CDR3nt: TGTGCCAGCAGCCCAGTGAGAGGGGGAGAGGATGAAGCTTTCTTT
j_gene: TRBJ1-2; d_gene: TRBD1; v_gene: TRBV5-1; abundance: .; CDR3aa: CASSRQGETSDRGYGYTF; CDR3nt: TGCGCCAGCAGTCGACAGGGCGAGACCTCCGATAGGGGCTATGGCTACACCTTC
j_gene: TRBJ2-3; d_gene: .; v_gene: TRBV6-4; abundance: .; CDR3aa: CASSQLPSGTDTQYF; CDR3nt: TGTGCCAGCAGCCAACTCCCGTCGGGCACAGATACGCAGTATTTT
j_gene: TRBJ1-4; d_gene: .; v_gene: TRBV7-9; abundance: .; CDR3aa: CASSLAAPRNEKLFF; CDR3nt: TGTGCCAGCAGCTTAGCGGCCCCCCGTAATGAAAAACTGTTTTTT
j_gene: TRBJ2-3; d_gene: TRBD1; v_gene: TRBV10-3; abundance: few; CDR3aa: CAINPGTGGFGSDTQYF; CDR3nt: TGTGCCATCAATCCCGGGACAGGGGGCTTCGGATCAGATACGCAGTATTTT
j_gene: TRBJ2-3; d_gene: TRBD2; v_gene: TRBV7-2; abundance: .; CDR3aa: CASSLAGLGPMEGQYF; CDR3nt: TGTGCCAGCAGCTTAGCTGGACTAGGACCCATGGAGGGGCAGTATTTT
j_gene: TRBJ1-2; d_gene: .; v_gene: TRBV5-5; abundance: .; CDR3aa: CASSFETEGYTF; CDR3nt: TGTGCCAGCAGCTTTGAAACAGAGGGCTACACCTTC
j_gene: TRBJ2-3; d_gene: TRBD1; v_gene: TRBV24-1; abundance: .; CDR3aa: CATSGTGSTDTQYF; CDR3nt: TGTGCCACCAGTGGGACAGGAAGCACAGATACGCAGTATTTT
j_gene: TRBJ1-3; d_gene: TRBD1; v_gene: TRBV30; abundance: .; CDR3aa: CAWAVYRGNVGNTIYF; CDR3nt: TGTGCCTGGGCTGTATACAGGGGTAATGTCGGAAACACCATATATTTT
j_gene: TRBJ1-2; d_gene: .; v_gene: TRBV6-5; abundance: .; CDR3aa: CASRRQVGGYTF; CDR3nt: TGTGCCAGCAGGCGACAGGTTGGGGGCTACACCTTC
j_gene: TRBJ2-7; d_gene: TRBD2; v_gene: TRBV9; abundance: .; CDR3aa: CASSVDAGAYEQYF; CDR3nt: TGTGCCAGCAGCGTAGACGCGGGGGCCTACGAGCAGTACTTC
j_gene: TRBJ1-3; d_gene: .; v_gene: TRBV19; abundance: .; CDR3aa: CASSLSTSGNTIYF; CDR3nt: TGTGCCAGTAGTCTATCTACCTCTGGAAACACCATATATTTT
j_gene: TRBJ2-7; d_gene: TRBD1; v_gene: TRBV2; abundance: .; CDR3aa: CASSPRTGITHEQYF; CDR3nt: TGTGCCAGCAGTCCTCGGACAGGCATTACCCACGAGCAGTACTTC
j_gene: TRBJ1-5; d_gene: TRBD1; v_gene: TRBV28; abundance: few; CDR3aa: CASSTFGTGGRRQPQHF; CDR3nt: TGTGCCAGCAGCACCTTTGGGACAGGGGGGAGGAGACAGCCCCAGCATTTT
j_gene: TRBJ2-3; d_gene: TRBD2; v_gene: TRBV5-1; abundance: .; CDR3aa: CASSLISSGGADTQYF; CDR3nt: TGCGCCAGCAGCTTGATCTCTAGCGGGGGAGCAGATACGCAGTATTTT
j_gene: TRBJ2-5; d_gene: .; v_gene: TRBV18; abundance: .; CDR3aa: CASSPQTGLETQYF; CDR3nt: TGTGCCAGCTCACCACAGACAGGTCTAGAGACCCAGTACTTC
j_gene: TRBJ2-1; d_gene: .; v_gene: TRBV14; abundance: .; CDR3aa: CASSQDIVVSEQFF; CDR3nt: TGTGCCAGCAGCCAAGATATAGTGGTTTCCGAGCAGTTCTTC
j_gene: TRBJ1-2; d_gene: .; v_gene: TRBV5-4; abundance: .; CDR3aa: CASSLAGLLSLDGYTF; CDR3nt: TGTGCCAGCAGCTTGGCCGGTCTATTAAGTCTAGATGGCTACACCTTC
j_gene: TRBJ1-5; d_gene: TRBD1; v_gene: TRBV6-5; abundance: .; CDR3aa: CASSYSGTGTAQPQHF; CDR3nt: TGTGCCAGCAGTTACTCCGGGACAGGAACGGCTCAGCCCCAGCATTTT
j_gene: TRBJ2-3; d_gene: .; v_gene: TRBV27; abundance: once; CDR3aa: CASSPTLAGVADTQYF; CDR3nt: TGTGCCAGCAGTCCCACCCTGGCAGGGGTTGCAGATACGCAGTATTTT
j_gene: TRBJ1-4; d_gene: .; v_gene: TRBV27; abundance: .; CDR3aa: CASSFSQGIKLFF; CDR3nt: TGTGCCAGCAGTTTCTCACAGGGAATAAAACTGTTTTTT
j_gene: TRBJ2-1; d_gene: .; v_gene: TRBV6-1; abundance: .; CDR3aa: CASSEEGTPSYNEQFF; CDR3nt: TGTGCCAGCAGTGAAGAAGGGACACCCTCCTACAATGAGCAGTTCTTC
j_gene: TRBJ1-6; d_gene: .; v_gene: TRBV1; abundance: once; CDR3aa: CTSSQGTGRDSPLHF; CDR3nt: TGCACCAGCAGCCAGGGGACAGGGCGGGATTCACCCCTCCACTTT
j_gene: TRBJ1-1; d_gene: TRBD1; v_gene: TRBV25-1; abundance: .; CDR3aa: CASSDGGQGNKAFF; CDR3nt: TGTGCCAGCAGTGATGGCGGACAGGGGAACAAGGCTTTCTTT
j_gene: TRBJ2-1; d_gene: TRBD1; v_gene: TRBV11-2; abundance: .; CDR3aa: CASSFLQGRYNEQFF; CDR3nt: TGTGCCAGCAGCTTTTTACAGGGGCGATACAATGAGCAGTTCTTC
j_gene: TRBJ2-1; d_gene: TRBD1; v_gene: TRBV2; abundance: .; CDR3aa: CASSVYPGGFF; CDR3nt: TGTGCCAGCAGTGTTTACCCAGGGGGGTTCTTC
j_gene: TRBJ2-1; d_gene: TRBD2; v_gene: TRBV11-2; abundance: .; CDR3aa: CACHRGGAPDEQFF; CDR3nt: TGTGCCTGCCACCGCGGGGGGGCTCCTGATGAGCAGTTCTTC
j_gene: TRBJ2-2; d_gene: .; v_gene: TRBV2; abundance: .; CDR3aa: CASSEITAIRELFF; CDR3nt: TGTGCCAGCAGTGAGATTACAGCAATCAGGGAGCTGTTTTTT
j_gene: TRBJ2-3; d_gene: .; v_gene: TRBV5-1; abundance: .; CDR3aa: CASSLSGDTQYF; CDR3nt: TGCGCCAGCAGCCTCTCGGGAGATACGCAGTATTTT
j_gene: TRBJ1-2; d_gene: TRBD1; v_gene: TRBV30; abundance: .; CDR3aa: CAWSGSQGALWGYTF; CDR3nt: TGTGCCTGGAGTGGGAGCCAGGGGGCACTTTGGGGCTACACCTTC
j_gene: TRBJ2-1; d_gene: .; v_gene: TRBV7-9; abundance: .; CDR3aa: CASSLLGRSLHNEQFF; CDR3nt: TGTGCCAGCAGCTTACTGGGGAGAAGCCTCCACAATGAGCAGTTCTTC
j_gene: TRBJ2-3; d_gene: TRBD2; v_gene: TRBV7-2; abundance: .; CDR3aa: CASSLGPSGGTSTDTQYF; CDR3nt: TGTGCCAGCAGCTTAGGGCCTAGCGGGGGAACTAGCACAGATACGCAGTATTTT
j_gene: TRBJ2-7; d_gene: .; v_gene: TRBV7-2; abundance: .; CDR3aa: CASSLALADEQYF; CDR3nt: TGTGCCAGCAGCTTAGCGCTGGCCGACGAGCAGTACTTC
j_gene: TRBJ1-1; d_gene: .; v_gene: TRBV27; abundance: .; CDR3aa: CASSRLLHTEAFF; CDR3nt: TGTGCCAGCAGCCGACTCCTGCACACTGAAGCTTTCTTT
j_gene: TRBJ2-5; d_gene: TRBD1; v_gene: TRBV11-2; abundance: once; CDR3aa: CASSLEGGGRETQYF; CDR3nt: TGTGCCAGCAGCTTAGAAGGGGGCGGACGAGAGACCCAGTACTTC
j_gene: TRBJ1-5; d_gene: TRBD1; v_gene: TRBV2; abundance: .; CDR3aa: CASCFAGQGDQPQHF; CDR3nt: TGTGCCAGCTGCTTTGCTGGACAGGGGGATCAGCCCCAGCATTTT
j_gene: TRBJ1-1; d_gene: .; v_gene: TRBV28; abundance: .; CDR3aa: CASSSSGSRNTEAFF; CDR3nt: TGTGCCAGCAGTTCCTCGGGATCGAGGAACACTGAAGCTTTCTTT
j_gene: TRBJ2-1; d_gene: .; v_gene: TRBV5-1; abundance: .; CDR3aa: CASSSQGRNVNEQFF; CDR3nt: TGCGCCAGCAGCTCCCAGGGTCGGAATGTTAATGAGCAGTTCTTC
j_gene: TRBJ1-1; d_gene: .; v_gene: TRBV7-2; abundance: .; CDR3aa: CASSLDVTNPGAEAFF; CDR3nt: TGTGCCAGCAGCTTAGATGTGACAAATCCCGGGGCTGAAGCTTTCTTT
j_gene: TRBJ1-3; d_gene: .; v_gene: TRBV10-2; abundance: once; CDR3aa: CASSESRQGIYGNTIYF; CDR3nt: TGCGCCAGCAGTGAGTCGCGGCAGGGGATTTATGGAAACACCATATATTTT
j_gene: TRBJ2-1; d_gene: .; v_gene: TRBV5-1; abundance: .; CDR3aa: CASSLEYEQFF; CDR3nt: TGCGCCAGCAGCTTAGAGTATGAGCAGTTCTTC
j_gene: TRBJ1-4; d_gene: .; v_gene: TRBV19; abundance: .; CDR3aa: CASSIMGTTNEKLFF; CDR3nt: TGTGCCAGTAGTATAATGGGCACAACTAATGAAAAACTGTTTTTT
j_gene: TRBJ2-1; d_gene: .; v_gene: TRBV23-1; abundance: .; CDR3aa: CASSQSSGGDEQFF; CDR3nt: TGCGCCAGCAGTCAATCGTCTGGGGGCGATGAGCAGTTCTTC
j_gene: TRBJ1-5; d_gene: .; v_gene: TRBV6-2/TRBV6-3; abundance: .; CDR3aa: CASSYGRRGNQPQHF; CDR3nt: TGTGCCAGCAGTTACGGTCGCAGGGGTAATCAGCCCCAGCATTTT
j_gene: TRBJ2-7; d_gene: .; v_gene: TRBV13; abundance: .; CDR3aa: CASSLGGQGGYEQYF; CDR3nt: TGTGCCAGCAGCTTAGGAGGACAGGGAGGGTACGAGCAGTACTTC
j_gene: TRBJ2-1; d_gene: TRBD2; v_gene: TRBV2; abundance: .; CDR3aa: CASSSRLAGDNEQFF; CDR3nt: TGTGCCAGCTCAAGTAGGCTAGCGGGGGACAATGAGCAGTTCTTC
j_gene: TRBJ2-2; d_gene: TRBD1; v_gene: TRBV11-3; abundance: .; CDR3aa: CASSGSGTGAGELFF; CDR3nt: TGTGCCAGCAGCGGGAGCGGGACAGGGGCCGGGGAGCTGTTTTTT
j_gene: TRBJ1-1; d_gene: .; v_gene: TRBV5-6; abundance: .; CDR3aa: CASSLSGVEAFF; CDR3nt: TGTGCCAGCAGCTTGAGCGGAGTTGAAGCTTTCTTT
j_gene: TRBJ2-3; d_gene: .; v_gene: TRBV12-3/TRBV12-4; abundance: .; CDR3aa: CASSPPGLATQYF; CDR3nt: TGTGCCAGCAGTCCTCCTGGGTTAGCTACGCAGTATTTT